Listed below are T cell receptor beta chains from one sample, sequenced in a study of cytomegalovirus exposure and HLA in healthy donors. The assay was immunoSEQ multiplex PCR, and TCRdb's table has in-frame clones only and misses some. The sample has 40,000 or so clones; around 73% are singletons. Sequenced: PBMCs. Receptor source: a woman aged 25 to 39 in good health and CMV-seronegative. CDR3s include the opening cysteine and the closing phenylalanine or tryptophan. D genes are given only for firm matches. A clone size is listed for some rows: how often the clone was seen (once, few, many), or a class if it is expanded.

>TRBV29-1|-|-|TRBJ2-5
CSVGPRLPQETQYF
TGCAGCGTTGGTCCGCGACTCCCCCAAGAGACCCAGTACTTC
>TRBV4-1|TRBD1|-|TRBJ2-2
CASSLQGTGGYTGELFF
TGCGCCAGCAGCCTTCAAGGCACAGGGGGGTACACCGGGGAGCTGTTTTTT
>TRBV5-1|TRBD1|-|TRBJ2-5
CATSDRGPETQYF
TGCGCCACCTCGGACAGGGGGCCTGAGACCCAGTACTTC
>TRBV4-2|-|-|TRBJ1-6
CASSPRGVRSYNSPLHF
TGTGCCAGCAGCCCCAGGGGAGTGAGGTCCTATAATTCACCCCTCCACTTT
>TRBV30|-|few|TRBJ1-1
CAWSRGTNTEAFF
TGTGCCTGGAGTAGGGGGACAAACACTGAAGCTTTCTTT
>TRBV6-5|-|-|TRBJ1-6
CASSPTGSYNSPLHF
TGTGCCAGCAGTCCCACGGGCTCCTATAATTCACCCCTCCACTTT
>TRBV28|-|-|TRBJ1-1
CASSNHPGVNTEAFF
TGTGCCAGCAGTAACCATCCCGGGGTGAACACTGAAGCTTTCTTT
>TRBV13|TRBD1|-|TRBJ1-2
CASSLWSGRGLYGYTF
TGTGCCAGCAGCTTATGGAGCGGCAGGGGGCTGTATGGCTACACCTTC
>TRBV18|-|few|TRBJ1-1
CASSPPAGGATEAFF
TGTGCCAGCTCACCACCAGCGGGGGGCGCAACTGAAGCTTTCTTT
>TRBV4-2|TRBD1|-|TRBJ2-3
CASSQDPAGGMDTQYF
TGTGCCAGCAGCCAAGACCCGGCAGGGGGAATGGATACGCAGTATTTT
>TRBV9|-|-|TRBJ2-3
CASSATPIGGEGTQYF
TGTGCCAGCAGCGCTACGCCCATAGGGGGGGAGGGTACGCAGTATTTT
>TRBV30|TRBD1|-|TRBJ2-6
CAWSPPGQGPVLTF
TGTGCCTGGAGTCCTCCGGGACAGGGACCCGTCCTGACTTTC
>TRBV4-1|TRBD1|-|TRBJ1-5
CASSQESGGGQPQHF
TGCGCCAGCAGCCAAGAGTCAGGGGGAGGTCAGCCCCAGCATTTT
>TRBV5-1|-|-|TRBJ1-1
CASSLSGTSFGTEAFF
TGCGCCAGCAGCTTGAGCGGGACTTCCTTCGGCACTGAAGCTTTCTTT
>TRBV29-1|TRBD1|once|TRBJ1-1
CSVGTTGDTEAFF
TGCAGCGTTGGGACCACAGGGGACACTGAAGCTTTCTTT
>TRBV30|-|-|TRBJ1-5
CAWTKGGNQPQHF
TGTGCCTGGACTAAAGGGGGCAATCAGCCCCAGCATTTT
>TRBV2|-|-|TRBJ2-1
CASSGWDNNEQFF
TGTGCCAGCAGTGGTTGGGACAACAATGAGCAGTTCTTC
>TRBV5-1|-|once|TRBJ2-5
CASSLGSRGETQYF
TGCGCCAGCAGCTTGGGGTCACGGGGTGAGACCCAGTACTTC
>TRBV11-2|-|-|TRBJ2-3
CASSPGLSYTQYF
TGTGCCAGCAGCCCCGGACTATCATATACGCAGTATTTT
>TRBV18|-|-|TRBJ2-3
CASSPRGGGLSDTQYF
TGTGCCAGCTCCCCACGGGGAGGGGGATTGTCGGATACGCAGTATTTT
>TRBV4-2|-|-|TRBJ2-2
CASSQGLLLRENTGELFF
TGTGCCAGCAGCCAAGGTCTCCTTCTCCGGGAGAACACCGGGGAGCTGTTTTTT
>TRBV5-1|TRBD2|once|TRBJ2-1
CASSLRAGRADEQFF
TGCGCCAGCAGCTTGCGAGCGGGGCGGGCCGATGAGCAGTTCTTC
>TRBV10-3|TRBD2|once|TRBJ2-1
CAIEVGGSDNEQFF
TGTGCCATCGAGGTAGGCGGGAGTGACAATGAGCAGTTCTTC
>TRBV13|-|-|TRBJ2-2
CASKEQGGGELFF
TGTGCCAGCAAAGAACAGGGCGGCGGGGAGCTGTTTTTT
>TRBV6-1|TRBD1|few|TRBJ2-3
CASSGSGQISTDTQYF
TGTGCCAGCAGTGGATCGGGACAGATTAGCACAGATACGCAGTATTTT
>TRBV29-1|TRBD1|-|TRBJ1-1
CSVGTVGTEAFF
TGCAGCGTAGGGACAGTTGGGACTGAAGCTTTCTTT
>TRBV5-1|TRBD2|-|TRBJ2-3
CASSLDGRAEIDTQYF
TGCGCCAGCAGCCTAGACGGGAGGGCCGAGATAGATACGCAGTATTTT
>TRBV7-8|-|-|TRBJ2-7
CASSLWSYEQYF
TGTGCCAGCAGCTTATGGAGTTACGAGCAGTACTTC
>TRBV30|-|-|TRBJ1-4
CAWSGAAAGNEKLFF
TGTGCCTGGAGTGGAGCCGCCGCGGGTAATGAAAAACTGTTTTTT
>TRBV28|-|-|TRBJ2-3
CASSLYRLRHVPDTQYF
TGTGCCAGCAGTTTGTATCGGCTGAGGCACGTCCCAGATACGCAGTATTTT
>TRBV30|TRBD1|-|TRBJ2-7
CAWQGATYEQYF
TGTGCCTGGCAGGGGGCGACCTACGAGCAGTACTTC
>TRBV7-9|-|-|TRBJ1-1
CASSSFGTTTGTEAFF
TGTGCCAGCAGCTCTTTTGGGACAACCACGGGGACTGAAGCTTTCTTT
>TRBV7-8|TRBD1|-|TRBJ1-2
CASSSTGTAITNYGYTF
TGTGCCAGCAGTTCCACCGGGACAGCGATCACTAACTATGGCTACACCTTC
>TRBV2|TRBD1|few|TRBJ1-1
CASRNKQGLPEAFF
TGTGCCAGCAGAAACAAACAGGGGTTGCCTGAAGCTTTCTTT
>TRBV15|-|-|TRBJ2-5
CATSSGGLSQETQYF
TGTGCCACCAGCAGTGGGGGACTTTCTCAAGAGACCCAGTACTTC
>TRBV6-1|TRBD1|-|TRBJ1-3
CASSLRGPRNTIYF
TGTGCCAGCAGTCTCAGGGGGCCAAGAAACACCATATATTTT
>TRBV7-9|-|-|TRBJ2-7
CSSSLSGGNEQYF
TGTTCCAGCAGCTTATCGGGGGGCAACGAGCAGTACTTC
>TRBV29-1|TRBD1|-|TRBJ2-1
CSVDRGIGNEQFF
TGCAGCGTTGACAGGGGGATCGGGAATGAGCAGTTCTTC
>TRBV4-2|TRBD2|-|TRBJ2-3
CASSQEASGRGDTQYF
TGTGCCAGCAGCCAAGAAGCTAGCGGGAGGGGAGATACGCAGTATTTT
>TRBV29-1|-|-|TRBJ2-1
CSVEGHPGQYNEQFF
TGCAGCGTTGAAGGGCACCCTGGCCAATACAATGAGCAGTTCTTC
>TRBV2|TRBD1|-|TRBJ2-7
CASTRDRSSYEQYF
TGTGCCAGCACTCGGGACAGGAGCTCCTACGAGCAGTACTTC
>TRBV5-1|-|-|TRBJ1-5
CASSLVPGNNQPQHF
TGCGCCAGCAGCTTGGTTCCCGGGAACAATCAGCCCCAGCATTTT
>TRBV28|-|-|TRBJ2-7
CASSLPYYEQYF
TGTGCCAGCAGTTTACCCTACTACGAGCAGTACTTC
>TRBV29-1|-|-|TRBJ2-3
CSVEDPTNTGDTQYF
TGCAGCGTTGAAGATCCGACGAATACGGGGGATACGCAGTATTTT
>TRBV11-2|-|-|TRBJ2-5
CASSASQGIGETQYF
TGTGCCAGCAGCGCTTCGCAGGGAATAGGGGAGACCCAGTACTTC
>TRBV28|-|-|TRBJ1-1
CASSLFPGNEAFF
TGTGCCAGCAGTTTATTCCCCGGGAATGAAGCTTTCTTT
>TRBV10-3|TRBD2|-|TRBJ2-1
CAIRRLAGGHEQFF
TGTGCCATCAGGAGACTAGCGGGGGGGCATGAGCAGTTCTTC
>TRBV7-9|TRBD1|once|TRBJ2-7
CASSSRTGGYEQYF
TGTGCCAGCAGTTCTCGGACAGGGGGTTACGAGCAGTACTTC